This T cell receptor beta chain is drawn from a study of blood T cells in healthy people across ages. CDR3 length: 14 amino acids. The germline CDR1 and CDR2 sequences are MGHRA and YSYEKL. With respect to this clonotype: A read error may explain this, as a much larger clone is one base away.

With a J-beta primer mix and a sample-barcoded 5' primer, a second PCR ran roughly 6 to 11 cycles. One entry per CDR3 protein results from TCRdb running MiXCR on the 5' RACE reads. There are 1.5 million to 2 million distinct CDR3 sequences in the sample; 28% occur only once, and roughly 8% lies in the top ten. The sample consisted of blood. The sequence was obtained from a woman in her twenties or thirties in good health. The rearrangement uses TRBV4-1 and TRBJ2-7; possibly TRBD1 or TRBD2 for D (5 bases each). The CDR3 DNA reads as TGCGCCAGCAACCAAGATCGGGGACGATACGAGCAGTACTTC. Its translation is CASNQDRGRYEQYF.